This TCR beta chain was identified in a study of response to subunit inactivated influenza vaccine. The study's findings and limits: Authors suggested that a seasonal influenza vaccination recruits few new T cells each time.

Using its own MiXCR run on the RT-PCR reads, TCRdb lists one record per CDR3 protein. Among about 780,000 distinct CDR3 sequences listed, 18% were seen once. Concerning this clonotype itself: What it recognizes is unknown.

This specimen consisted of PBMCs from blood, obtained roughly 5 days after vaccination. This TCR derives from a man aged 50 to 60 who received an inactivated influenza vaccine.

The CDR3 DNA reads as TGTGCCAGCAGCGCCCAGGTCGATAGCACAGATACGCAGTATTTT. Amino acid sequence: CASSAQVDSTDTQYF. The chain couples TRBV9 to TRBJ2-3; D is unclear. CDR1 and CDR2 (germline): SGDLS, YYNGEE. The CDR3 runs to 15 residues. V lost 3 bases and J lost 0, with 11 bases in between.